This T cell receptor beta chain was retrieved from a study of blood T cell repertoires in COVID-19. As for the study in general: The United States, Italy and Spain supplied acute and convalescent COVID-19 samples. T cells, B-cell-depleted T cells, or PBMCs provided the cDNA or gDNA that served as material.

The CDR3 contains 18 residues. The V end was cut by 4 bases, the J end by 3 bases, with 24 bases between. Germline V CDR1 and CDR2: SNHLY, FYNNEI. In the authors' methods: Reference gene primers were amplified, and this amplification served to estimate nucleated cell counts. TCRdb's table, derived via immunoSEQ multiplex PCR, lists solely in-frame clones and lacks some. For V, J and clone size, that table is used; D and trimming come from the DNA. The profile shows under 250,000 clones, around nine tenths of them singletons. V is TRBV2 and J is TRBJ1-1, with no clear D. The sequence was obtained from a man in his sixties with COVID-19, enrolled during active disease. Sequencing was performed on peripheral blood. CDR3 sequence reads: CASSVLGYPGSLDTEAFF. The DNA for the CDR3 is TGTGCCAGCAGTGTTCTGGGGTATCCGGGGTCCCTGGACACTGAAGCTTTCTTT.